This T cell receptor (beta chain) was observed in a study of CD8 T cells in Susac syndrome. The overall study: Patients with Susac syndrome were therapy-naive, on corticosteroids, or on intravenous immunoglobulin alone at the time that blood was drawn.

As judged by recently defined diagnostic criteria, patients with Susac syndrome had definite or probable disease. The CD8+ and CD4+ T cells were negatively isolated, with the TEMRA cells enriched by FACS. An input of about 0.5 to 1 ug of RNA was subjected to reverse transcription using random hexamers. Amplification of TCR beta CDR3 spanned 54 Vbeta and 13 Jbeta via immunoSEQ multiplex PCR. One entry per CDR3 protein, called by TCRdb with MiXCR from the immunoSEQ multiplex PCR reads. This table holds a few hundred thousand distinct CDR3 sequences, 85% to 95% found once. This CDR3 is built from 11 residues. The V gene lost 6 bases and the J gene lost 8 bases, with 10 bases spanning the gap.

This receptor was taken from a human donor with Susac syndrome. Specimen: CD4+ T cells from PBMCs. The chain carries TRBV12-3 or TRBV12-4 and TRBJ1-2, with D unclear. CDR3 loop: CASRFQEGYTF. The CDR3 nucleotides read TGTGCCAGCAGATTCCAGGAGGGCTACACCTTC.